These 5 T cell receptor beta chains came from one sample sequenced in a study of blood T cells in healthy people across ages. A second PCR, run for roughly 7 to 12 cycles, used a sample-barcoded 5' primer plus a J-beta primer mix. One entry per CDR3 protein, called by TCRdb with MiXCR from the 5' RACE reads. The sample consists of about 1,500,000 distinct CDR3 sequences, 35% to 45% of them appearing once. The sequencing input was blood. The receptors come from a woman younger than 30 in good health.

The CDR3 DNA sequence: TGTGCCAGCAGTGACGGGACCCCCTCCTACAATGAGCAGTTCTTC. This codes for CASSDGTPSYNEQFF. The chain couples TRBV6-1 to TRBJ2-1; perhaps D is TRBD1 or TRBD2 (5 bases each). Per the germline V gene, CDR1 is MNHNS and CDR2 is SASEGT. The V and J ends lost 3 bases and 0 bases respectively, with 9 bases between them. The CDR3 extends over 15 amino acids.

CDR3 DNA: TGCAGTGCTAGCTTACTAGCGGGCGAGCAGTACTTC. Translated: CSASLLAGEQYF. V gene TRBV20-1 combines with J gene TRBJ2-7; 9 bases are shared with TRBD2. CDR1 DFQATT and CDR2 SNEGSKA come from the germline V gene (reference sequence). This CDR3 has 12 amino acids. Trimming at V came to 3 bases and at J to 6 bases, leaving 3 bases not matched to a gene.

This chain connects TRBV2 to TRBJ2-7; D unclear. This CDR3 has 12 residues. V was clipped by 6 bases and J by 0 bases, with 6 bases between them. Germline CDR1 SNHLY, CDR2 FYNNEI. CDR3 DNA sequence: TGTGCCAGCAGGGCCCGCTCCTACGAGCAGTACTTC. Its protein product is CASRARSYEQYF.

This clonotype was detected only a few times. The chain combines TRBV13 with TRBJ2-5; possible D gene TRBD1, 6 bases. The CDR3 contains 13 residues. The V end was cut by 6 bases, the J end by 2 bases, with 10 bases between. In germline, CDR1 is PRHDT, CDR2 FYEKMQ (reference sequence). CDR3 residues: CASRSTGQETQYF. CDR3 bases: TGTGCCAGCAGGTCTACAGGGCAAGAGACCCAGTACTTC.

The chain links TRBV9 to TRBJ2-1, with 9 bases that match TRBD2. CDR3 length: 15 residues. The junction had 7 bases not matched to a gene; V was cut back by 0 bases and J by 9 bases. Germline V CDR1 and CDR2: SGDLS, YYNGEE. CDR3 loop: CASSVAGGGEGEQFF. The CDR3 DNA reads TGTGCCAGCAGCGTAGCTGGCGGGGGGGAGGGTGAGCAGTTCTTC.